The rows below give T cell receptor beta chains drawn from one sample of a study of fetal regulatory T cell absence and autoimmunity. Libraries were prepared by immunoSEQ multiplex PCR; TCRdb keeps only in-frame clonotypes and omits some of them. The sample lists about 50,000 clones; about four fifths were seen once. Sequencing input: cord blood. These receptors came from a newborn boy with IPEX syndrome. Each CDR3 is given with its conserved first and last residue. The D gene is left open where the match is weak. Not every row has a clone size; where given, it reads once, few, many or a size class.

abundance: .
d_gene: .
v_gene: TRBV6-5
j_gene: TRBJ1-2
CDR3aa: CASSYGQFNYGYTF
CDR3nt: TGTGCCAGCAGTTACGGGCAGTTCAACTATGGCTACACCTTC

abundance: .
d_gene: .
v_gene: TRBV6-1
j_gene: TRBJ2-3
CDR3aa: CASSEIFAASTDTQYF
CDR3nt: TGTGCCAGCAGTGAAATATTCGCCGCTAGCACAGATACGCAGTATTTT

abundance: .
d_gene: TRBD1
v_gene: TRBV6-1
j_gene: TRBJ1-2
CDR3aa: CASSEYRGRGYTF
CDR3nt: TGTGCCAGCAGTGAGTACAGGGGGCGAGGCTACACCTTC

abundance: few
d_gene: .
v_gene: TRBV27
j_gene: TRBJ2-7
CDR3aa: CASSGSVWTHYEQYF
CDR3nt: TGTGCCAGCAGTGGGTCGGTGTGGACTCATTACGAGCAGTACTTC

abundance: .
d_gene: .
v_gene: TRBV29-1
j_gene: TRBJ2-3
CDR3aa: CSVGGDATDTQYF
CDR3nt: TGCAGCGTAGGGGGAGACGCCACAGATACGCAGTATTTT

abundance: .
d_gene: .
v_gene: TRBV11-2
j_gene: TRBJ2-3
CDR3aa: CASRPGPQEFTDTQYF
CDR3nt: TGTGCCAGCCGACCCGGGCCCCAGGAATTCACAGATACGCAGTATTTT

abundance: once
d_gene: TRBD2
v_gene: TRBV9
j_gene: TRBJ2-3
CDR3aa: CASSPLASGGTDTQYF
CDR3nt: TGTGCCAGCAGCCCTTTGGCTAGCGGGGGCACAGATACGCAGTATTTT

abundance: .
d_gene: TRBD1
v_gene: TRBV6-6
j_gene: TRBJ1-5
CDR3aa: CASSFLDRSGNQPQHF
CDR3nt: TGTGCCAGCAGTTTCTTGGACAGGTCGGGCAATCAGCCCCAGCATTTT

abundance: once
d_gene: .
v_gene: TRBV7-2
j_gene: TRBJ1-5
CDR3aa: CASSAEGWGPPQHF
CDR3nt: TGTGCCAGCAGCGCCGAAGGGTGGGGCCCGCCCCAGCATTTT

abundance: .
d_gene: .
v_gene: TRBV7-8
j_gene: TRBJ2-1
CDR3aa: CASSLVGGRRYSYNEQFF
CDR3nt: TGTGCCAGCAGCTTAGTTGGCGGACGCAGGTACTCCTACAATGAGCAGTTCTTC

abundance: .
d_gene: .
v_gene: TRBV18
j_gene: TRBJ2-3
CDR3aa: CASSPEVDTQYF
CDR3nt: TGTGCCAGCTCACCAGAGGTAGATACGCAGTATTTT

abundance: .
d_gene: .
v_gene: TRBV29-1
j_gene: TRBJ1-2
CDR3aa: CSVLEGHRNYGYTF
CDR3nt: TGCAGCGTCCTAGAGGGACATCGGAACTATGGCTACACCTTC

abundance: once
d_gene: .
v_gene: TRBV4-1
j_gene: TRBJ2-1
CDR3aa: CASSQGASSYNEQFF
CDR3nt: TGCGCCAGCAGCCAAGGGGCGAGCTCCTACAATGAGCAGTTCTTC

abundance: .
d_gene: TRBD2
v_gene: TRBV4-1
j_gene: TRBJ2-3
CDR3aa: CASSQESGRVEDTQYF
CDR3nt: TGCGCCAGCAGCCAAGAGAGCGGGAGGGTCGAGGATACGCAGTATTTT

abundance: once
d_gene: .
v_gene: TRBV4-3
j_gene: TRBJ2-7
CDR3aa: CASSQESGTDLCKYEQYF
CDR3nt: TGCGCCAGCAGCCAAGAATCCGGGACGGATCTTTGTAAGTACGAGCAGTACTTC

abundance: .
d_gene: .
v_gene: TRBV4-1
j_gene: TRBJ2-2
CDR3aa: CASSQDQRTILAGELFF
CDR3nt: TGCGCCAGCAGCCAAGATCAAAGGACTATTCTAGCCGGGGAGCTGTTTTTT

abundance: once
d_gene: .
v_gene: TRBV5-4
j_gene: TRBJ1-3
CDR3aa: CASSLDNSGNTIYF
CDR3nt: TGTGCCAGCAGCTTGGATAACTCTGGAAACACCATATATTTT

abundance: .
d_gene: .
v_gene: TRBV2
j_gene: TRBJ2-3
CDR3aa: CASSVGTGEPFDTQYF
CDR3nt: TGTGCCAGCAGTGTAGGAACGGGGGAGCCTTTCGATACGCAGTATTTT

abundance: .
d_gene: TRBD1
v_gene: TRBV11-2
j_gene: TRBJ2-1
CDR3aa: CASSSLRDRGWSEQFF
CDR3nt: TGTGCCAGCAGCTCCCTCCGGGACAGGGGCTGGTCCGAGCAGTTCTTC

abundance: .
d_gene: TRBD1
v_gene: TRBV6-4
j_gene: TRBJ2-3
CDR3aa: CASSGQGADTQYF
CDR3nt: TGTGCCAGCAGTGGACAGGGGGCAGATACGCAGTATTTT

abundance: .
d_gene: .
v_gene: TRBV7-9
j_gene: TRBJ1-1
CDR3aa: CASSLGTLVNTEAFF
CDR3nt: TGTGCCAGCAGCTTAGGGACGTTGGTGAACACTGAAGCTTTCTTT

abundance: once
d_gene: TRBD1
v_gene: TRBV5-8
j_gene: TRBJ1-2
CDR3aa: CASSTGTGGIYGYTF
CDR3nt: TGTGCCAGCAGCACCGGGACAGGGGGAATTTATGGCTACACCTTC

abundance: .
d_gene: TRBD2
v_gene: TRBV4-2
j_gene: TRBJ2-1
CDR3aa: CASSLITSGNYNEQFF
CDR3nt: TGTGCCAGCAGCCTTATCACTAGCGGGAACTACAATGAGCAGTTCTTC

abundance: once
d_gene: TRBD1
v_gene: TRBV6-1
j_gene: TRBJ1-4
CDR3aa: CASSGQGEKLFF
CDR3nt: TGTGCCAGCAGTGGACAGGGTGAAAAACTGTTTTTT

abundance: .
d_gene: TRBD2
v_gene: TRBV19
j_gene: TRBJ2-1
CDR3aa: CASRGNSGVLGYNEQFF
CDR3nt: TGTGCCAGTCGGGGGAATAGCGGGGTCCTAGGCTACAATGAGCAGTTCTTC

abundance: .
d_gene: .
v_gene: TRBV29-1
j_gene: TRBJ1-1
CDR3aa: CSVEKGSGAFF
CDR3nt: TGCAGCGTTGAAAAGGGATCCGGAGCTTTCTTT

abundance: .
d_gene: .
v_gene: TRBV5-1
j_gene: TRBJ2-3
CDR3aa: CASRPGATDTQYF
CDR3nt: TGCGCCAGCAGACCGGGGGCCACAGATACGCAGTATTTT

abundance: .
d_gene: .
v_gene: TRBV4-1
j_gene: TRBJ1-5
CDR3aa: CASSQAPLKSIQPQHF
CDR3nt: TGCGCCAGCAGCCAAGCCCCCTTAAAAAGTATCCAGCCCCAGCATTTT

abundance: .
d_gene: .
v_gene: TRBV18
j_gene: TRBJ2-3
CDR3aa: CASIANYQDTQYF
CDR3nt: TGTGCCAGCATCGCTAATTATCAAGATACGCAGTATTTT

abundance: .
d_gene: TRBD1
v_gene: TRBV7-8
j_gene: TRBJ2-7
CDR3aa: CASSLGDRGSYEQYF
CDR3nt: TGTGCCAGCAGCTTAGGGGACAGGGGCTCCTACGAGCAGTACTTC

abundance: .
d_gene: TRBD2
v_gene: TRBV30
j_gene: TRBJ2-3
CDR3aa: CAWSGAGPTDTQYF
CDR3nt: TGTGCCTGGAGTGGAGCGGGACCCACAGATACGCAGTATTTT

abundance: .
d_gene: .
v_gene: TRBV11-3
j_gene: TRBJ2-3
CDR3aa: CASSLYPDTQYF
CDR3nt: TGTGCCAGCAGCCTGTACCCAGATACGCAGTATTTT

abundance: .
d_gene: .
v_gene: TRBV4-1
j_gene: TRBJ1-2
CDR3aa: CASSPDDRKWLYGYTF
CDR3nt: TGCGCCAGCAGCCCAGACGACCGAAAGTGGCTTTATGGCTACACCTTC

abundance: .
d_gene: TRBD2
v_gene: TRBV5-1
j_gene: TRBJ2-2
CDR3aa: CASSPSGGVAGELFF
CDR3nt: TGCGCCAGCAGTCCTAGCGGGGGTGTCGCCGGGGAGCTGTTTTTT

abundance: .
d_gene: .
v_gene: TRBV11-2
j_gene: TRBJ2-2
CDR3aa: CASSNTGELFF
CDR3nt: TGTGCCAGCAGTAACACCGGGGAGCTGTTTTTT

abundance: .
d_gene: .
v_gene: TRBV5-1
j_gene: TRBJ2-5
CDR3aa: CASSFLLGGETQYF
CDR3nt: TGCGCCAGCAGCTTCTTATTAGGAGGGGAGACCCAGTACTTC

abundance: .
d_gene: .
v_gene: TRBV4-3
j_gene: TRBJ2-7
CDR3aa: CASSQSTYGTPSYEQYF
CDR3nt: TGCGCCAGCAGCCAATCAACCTACGGGACACCTTCCTACGAGCAGTACTTC

abundance: .
d_gene: TRBD2
v_gene: TRBV9
j_gene: TRBJ2-3
CDR3aa: CASTRSASGADTQYF
CDR3nt: TGTGCCAGCACCCGATCGGCTAGCGGGGCAGATACGCAGTATTTT

abundance: .
d_gene: TRBD2
v_gene: TRBV9
j_gene: TRBJ2-1
CDR3aa: CASSTSGEVPGYNEQFF
CDR3nt: TGTGCCAGCAGTACTAGCGGGGAGGTTCCGGGCTACAATGAGCAGTTCTTC

abundance: .
d_gene: TRBD1
v_gene: TRBV5-1
j_gene: TRBJ2-5
CDR3aa: CASSFGTGYQETQYF
CDR3nt: TGCGCCAGCAGCTTCGGGACAGGGTACCAAGAGACCCAGTACTTC

abundance: .
d_gene: .
v_gene: TRBV30
j_gene: TRBJ1-1
CDR3aa: CAWSVRWNTEAFF
CDR3nt: TGTGCCTGGAGTGTACGGTGGAACACTGAAGCTTTCTTT

abundance: .
d_gene: .
v_gene: TRBV7-9
j_gene: TRBJ2-3
CDR3aa: CASSSLRTATSTDTQYF
CDR3nt: TGTGCCAGCAGCTCCCTCCGGACAGCGACTAGCACAGATACGCAGTATTTT

abundance: .
d_gene: .
v_gene: TRBV4-1
j_gene: TRBJ1-5
CDR3aa: CASSQGPASYSNQPQHF
CDR3nt: TGCGCCAGCAGCCAAGGTCCGGCCAGTTATAGCAATCAGCCCCAGCATTTT

abundance: .
d_gene: .
v_gene: TRBV6-5
j_gene: TRBJ2-1
CDR3aa: CASSYKPVLEYNEQFF
CDR3nt: TGTGCCAGCAGTTATAAACCGGTGCTGGAATACAATGAGCAGTTCTTC

abundance: .
d_gene: .
v_gene: TRBV23-1
j_gene: TRBJ1-2
CDR3aa: CASPSDRPYGYTF
CDR3nt: TGCGCCAGCCCTTCGGACAGACCCTATGGCTACACCTTC

abundance: once
d_gene: .
v_gene: TRBV11-2
j_gene: TRBJ2-7
CDR3aa: CASSLDHVFEQYF
CDR3nt: TGTGCCAGCAGCTTAGATCACGTCTTCGAGCAGTACTTC

abundance: .
d_gene: .
v_gene: TRBV10-3
j_gene: TRBJ2-1
CDR3aa: CAISKNPGVDEQFF
CDR3nt: TGTGCCATCAGTAAGAATCCGGGAGTGGATGAGCAGTTCTTC

abundance: .
d_gene: .
v_gene: TRBV19
j_gene: TRBJ1-2
CDR3aa: CATEGGNYGYTF
CDR3nt: TGTGCCACCGAGGGGGGGAACTATGGCTACACCTTC

abundance: .
d_gene: TRBD2
v_gene: TRBV5-1
j_gene: TRBJ2-7
CDR3aa: CASSWGERGYEQYF
CDR3nt: TGCGCCAGCAGCTGGGGGGAGCGGGGGTACGAGCAGTACTTC

abundance: .
d_gene: .
v_gene: TRBV30
j_gene: TRBJ1-1
CDR3aa: CAWIKNTEAFF
CDR3nt: TGTGCCTGGATTAAGAACACTGAAGCTTTCTTT

abundance: .
d_gene: .
v_gene: TRBV13
j_gene: TRBJ1-3
CDR3aa: CASSFGQLGYTGNTIYF
CDR3nt: TGTGCCAGCAGCTTCGGACAATTGGGGTACACTGGAAACACCATATATTTT

abundance: .
d_gene: .
v_gene: TRBV5-1
j_gene: TRBJ1-4
CDR3aa: CASSLGGAREKLFF
CDR3nt: TGCGCCAGCAGCTTGGGGGGGGCGAGGGAAAAACTGTTTTTT

abundance: .
d_gene: TRBD2
v_gene: TRBV11-3
j_gene: TRBJ2-1
CDR3aa: CASSPLGGGGAYNEQFF
CDR3nt: TGTGCCAGCAGCCCACTCGGGGGCGGGGGGGCTTACAATGAGCAGTTCTTC

abundance: .
d_gene: .
v_gene: TRBV25-1
j_gene: TRBJ1-2
CDR3aa: CASTAGPNYGYTF
CDR3nt: TGTGCCAGTACCGCCGGCCCTAACTATGGCTACACCTTC

abundance: .
d_gene: .
v_gene: TRBV10-3
j_gene: TRBJ1-1
CDR3aa: CAIGGGTEAFF
CDR3nt: TGTGCCATCGGGGGGGGAACTGAAGCTTTCTTT

abundance: .
d_gene: .
v_gene: TRBV27
j_gene: TRBJ1-1
CDR3aa: CASSLQGQAFF
CDR3nt: TGTGCCAGCAGTTTACAGGGGCAAGCTTTCTTT

abundance: .
d_gene: .
v_gene: TRBV6-1
j_gene: TRBJ1-1
CDR3aa: CASSEQNTEAFF
CDR3nt: TGTGCCAGCAGTGAACAGAACACTGAAGCTTTCTTT

abundance: .
d_gene: TRBD1
v_gene: TRBV7-9
j_gene: TRBJ1-1
CDR3aa: CASSPGTGTGGLAFF
CDR3nt: TGTGCCAGCAGCCCAGGGACCGGGACAGGGGGCTTGGCTTTCTTT

abundance: .
d_gene: .
v_gene: TRBV7-8
j_gene: TRBJ1-5
CDR3aa: CASSPIGRPQHF
CDR3nt: TGTGCCAGCAGCCCCATCGGTCGGCCCCAGCATTTT

abundance: .
d_gene: .
v_gene: TRBV10-3
j_gene: TRBJ2-7
CDR3aa: CAISDFGEQYF
CDR3nt: TGTGCCATCAGTGACTTCGGAGAGCAGTACTTC